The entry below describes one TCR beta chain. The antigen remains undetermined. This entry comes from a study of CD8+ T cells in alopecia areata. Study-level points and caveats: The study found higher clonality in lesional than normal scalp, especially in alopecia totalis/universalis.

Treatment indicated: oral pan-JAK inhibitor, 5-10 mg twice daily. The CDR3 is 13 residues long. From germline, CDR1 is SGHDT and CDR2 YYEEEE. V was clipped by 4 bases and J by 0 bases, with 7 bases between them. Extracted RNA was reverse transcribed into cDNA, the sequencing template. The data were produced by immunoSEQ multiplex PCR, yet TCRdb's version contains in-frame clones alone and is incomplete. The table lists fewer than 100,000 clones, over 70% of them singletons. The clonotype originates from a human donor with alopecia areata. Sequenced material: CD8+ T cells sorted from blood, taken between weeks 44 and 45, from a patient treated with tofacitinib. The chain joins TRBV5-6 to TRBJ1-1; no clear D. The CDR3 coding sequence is TGTGCCAGCAGCGGAGAATTGAACACTGAAGCTTTCTTT. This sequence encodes CASSGELNTEAFF.